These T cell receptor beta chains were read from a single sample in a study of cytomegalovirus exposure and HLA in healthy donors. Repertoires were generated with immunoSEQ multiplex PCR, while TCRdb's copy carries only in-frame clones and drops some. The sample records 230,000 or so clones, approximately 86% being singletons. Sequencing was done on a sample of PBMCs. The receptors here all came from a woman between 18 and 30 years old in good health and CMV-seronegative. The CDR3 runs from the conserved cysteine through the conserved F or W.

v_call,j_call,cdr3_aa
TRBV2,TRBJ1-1,CASNSGNTEAFF
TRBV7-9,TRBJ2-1,CASRPPPSSGGLYNEQFF
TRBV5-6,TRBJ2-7,CASSSFDRGLNEQYF
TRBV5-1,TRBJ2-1,CASSPTGREQFF
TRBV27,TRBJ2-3,CASSLSSGGADTQYF
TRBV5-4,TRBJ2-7,CASSLTRGEQYF
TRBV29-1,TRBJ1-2,CSGDLGTGLGYTF
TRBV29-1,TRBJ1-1,CSVTGPNTEAFF
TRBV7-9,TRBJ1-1,CASSLEAFITEAFF
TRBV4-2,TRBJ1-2,CASTNVWGGTGTVYGYTF
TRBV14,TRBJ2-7,CASSQARRDSYGEQYF
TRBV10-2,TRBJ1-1,CASRGHLNTEAFF
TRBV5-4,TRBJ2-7,CASSPSTDLSYEQYF
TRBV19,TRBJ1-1,CASNPGGVTEAFF
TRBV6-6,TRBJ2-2,CASKPGQTTGELFF
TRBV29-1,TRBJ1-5,CSVDEAGSNQPQHF
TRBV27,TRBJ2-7,CASSLPMDRSYEQYF
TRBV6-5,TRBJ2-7,CASSYSGGEQYF
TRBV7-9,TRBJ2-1,CASSLAGDYEQFF
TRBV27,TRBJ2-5,CASSLSRRGGRRIETQYF
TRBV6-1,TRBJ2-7,CASSDWATYEQYF
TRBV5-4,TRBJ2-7,CASSFYMVAGEQYF
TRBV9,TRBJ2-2,CASSVQFGELFF
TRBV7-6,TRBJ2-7,CASSLDRTLSYEQYF
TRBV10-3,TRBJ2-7,CAISAAGGELREQYF
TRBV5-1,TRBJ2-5,CASSIGLAGGLETQYF
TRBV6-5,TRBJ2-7,CASGRGGRLPDEQYF
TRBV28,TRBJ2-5,CASSSGTLQETQYF
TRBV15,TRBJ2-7,CATSRGTGGYEQYF
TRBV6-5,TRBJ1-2,CASSEQGRDYGYTF
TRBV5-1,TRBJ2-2,CASSPGQGAGELFF
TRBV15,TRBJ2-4,CATSRWREATDIQYF